These 26 T cell receptor beta chains were all obtained from the same sample, sequenced in a study of blood T cells in healthy people across ages. Then a second PCR, running roughly 7 to 12 cycles, was carried out with a sample-barcoded 5' primer and a J-beta primer mix. TCRdb reanalysed the 5' RACE reads using MiXCR and keeps one entry per CDR3 protein. The table has fewer than 650,000 distinct CDR3 sequences, around 27% seen once; the top ten hold 3% to 4%. These sequences were also reported in another study, on T cells of mothers and their children.

Sequenced sample: blood. The receptors were sampled from a boy aged 2 to 10 in good health.

The chain carries TRBV4-1 and TRBJ2-1; D is undetermined. From germline, CDR1 is MGHRA and CDR2 YSYEKL. The CDR3 consists of 12 residues. Trimming shortened V by 5 bases and J by 8 bases, and 10 bases separated the two germline ends. The CDR3 sequence: CASSALDDEQFF. The CDR3, as DNA: TGCGCCAGCAGCGCTCTAGACGATGAGCAGTTCTTC.

The chain carries TRBV2 and TRBJ1-1; 8 positions agree with TRBD1. V trimming: 8 bases; J trimming: 0 bases; junction bases outside the gene matches: 2. The CDR3 totals 13 residues. Germline V gene sequence: CDR1 SNHLY, CDR2 FYNNEI. CDR3 sequence (DNA): TGTGCCAGCGGGGACAGGCTGAACACTGAAGCTTTCTTT. Translating gives CASGDRLNTEAFF.

This clonotype was observed a few times. Because the CDR3 is missing its conserved closing phenylalanine or tryptophan, this is likely a read error. The genes are TRBV6-1 and TRBJ2-5, with 8 bases lining up with TRBD1. The CDR3 length is 15 residues. Germline lookup yields CDR1 MNHNS and CDR2 SASEGT. After removal of 2 bases from V and 4 bases from J, the junction contained 6 bases not matched to a gene. This CDR3 reads CASSEPWTGPETQYL. The CDR3 nucleotides read TGTGCCAGCAGTGAACCCTGGACAGGGCCAGAGACCCAGTACCTC.

This clonotype was observed at least ten times. V usage is TRBV11-2 and J usage is TRBJ1-2; TRBD1 is a possible D gene (6 bases). The CDR3 extends over 12 amino acids. The V end lost 4 bases, the J end lost 3 bases, and 6 bases lay between the germline ends. The germline CDR1 and CDR2 sequences are SGHAT and FQNNGV. The CDR3 bases are TGTGCCAGCAGCTCAGGGGACTATGGCTACACCTTC. Translating it yields CASSSGDYGYTF.

This clonotype was observed a few times. The gene calls are TRBV3-1 and TRBJ2-3, with D perhaps being TRBD1 or TRBD2 (5 bases each). Looked up from germline, CDR1 is LGHDT and CDR2 is YNNKEL (reference sequence). The CDR3 has 16 residues. V was clipped by 1 base and J by 1 base, with 12 bases between them. The CDR3: CASSQGGSRGTDTQYF. Written as DNA, the CDR3 is TGTGCCAGCAGCCAAGGGGGCTCGAGGGGCACAGATACGCAGTATTTT.

This clonotype was seen more than once but under ten times. V is TRBV7-9 and J is TRBJ2-3, with D possibly TRBD2 on 6 matching bases. The CDR3 spans 14 residues. Germline CDR1 SEHNR, CDR2 FQNEAQ (reference sequence). V gave up 6 bases and J gave up 7 bases, with 17 bases separating them. Written as DNA, the CDR3 is TGTGCCAGCAGGAGAGTTGTGGAGGGTTATACGCAGTATTTT. It translates to CASRRVVEGYTQYF.

This clonotype was seen a few times. The chain is built from TRBV7-9 and TRBJ1-1; possibly TRBD1 for D (6 bases). The CDR3 runs to 15 residues. The germline V gene has CDR1 SEHNR and CDR2 FQNEAQ (reference sequence). V lost 5 bases and J lost 1, with 14 bases in between. The chain's CDR3 is CASSPRGLGNTEAFF. Written as DNA, the CDR3 is TGTGCCAGCAGCCCCAGGGGTTTGGGGAACACTGAAGCTTTCTTT.

The chain employs TRBV6-5 and TRBJ1-5, with 7 bases matching TRBD1. The CDR3 sequence is 16 residues long. Germline V lookup: CDR1 MNHEY, CDR2 SVGAGI. V lost 4 bases to trimming and J lost 3 bases; unmatched junction nucleotides: 9. CDR3 sequence: CASSLLDRSFNQPQHF. The DNA for the CDR3 is TGTGCCAGCAGTTTGCTGGACAGGTCCTTCAATCAGCCCCAGCATTTT.

The chain has TRBV3-1 and TRBJ2-4; TRBD1 agrees at 8 bases. V gave up 0 bases and J gave up 15 bases; unmatched junction bases: 10. This CDR3 spans 14 amino acids. Per the germline V gene, CDR1 is LGHDT and CDR2 is YNNKEL (reference sequence). CDR3 sequence reads: CASSQDRGQGKSYF. CDR3 coding DNA: TGTGCCAGCAGCCAAGATCGCGGACAGGGTAAATCGTACTTC.

The chain joins TRBV29-1 to TRBJ2-7; D ambiguous. Germline values: CDR1 SQVTM, CDR2 ANQGSEA. CDR3 size: 15 residues. V lost 1 base and J 1 base, leaving 14 bases between the germline ends. This CDR3 reads CSVEGIGSLSYEQYF. The CDR3, as DNA: TGCAGCGTTGAAGGTATTGGCAGCCTTTCCTACGAGCAGTACTTC.

CDR3 sequence: CSARGQESVRGNIQYF. The CDR3 nucleotides are TGCAGTGCTAGAGGTCAGGAGTCGGTTAGGGGAAACATTCAGTACTTC. The rearrangement joins TRBV20-1 to TRBJ2-4, with D possibly TRBD1 on 5 matching bases. Trimming shortened V by 1 base and J by 6 bases, and 19 bases separated the two germline ends. Germline V gene lookup returns CDR1 DFQATT and CDR2 SNEGSKA (reference sequence). The CDR3 runs to 16 residues.

The V call is TRBV30, the J call TRBJ1-2; a possible D gene is TRBD1 (5 bases). Trimming removed 2 bases from V and 4 bases from J, with 17 bases in between. The V gene's germline CDR1 is GTSNPN and CDR2 SVGIG (reference sequence). The CDR3 totals 15 residues. The CDR3 sequence is CAWSPTGDRAYGYTF. The CDR3 region has the DNA TGTGCCTGGAGTCCGACGGGGGACCGGGCCTATGGCTACACCTTC.

The V call is TRBV6-6, the J call TRBJ2-5; TRBD2 matches 11 bases. The J call may be mistaken, given a closer DNA end match to TRBJ2-7. This CDR3 has 13 amino acids. Germline V gene data show CDR1 as MNHNY and CDR2 as SVGAGI (reference sequence). The CDR3 DNA follows: TGTGCCGCTGGGACTAGCGGCCCTTCCGAGCAGTACTTC. This sequence encodes CAAGTSGPSEQYF.

There are a few counts of this clonotype. This chain connects TRBV29-1 to TRBJ1-1, with D perhaps matching TRBD1 (5 bases). The CDR3 consists of 12 residues. Trimming shortened V by 5 bases and J by 8 bases, and 15 bases separated the two germline ends. The germline gives CDR1 SQVTM, CDR2 ANQGSEA. The CDR3 bases are TGCAGCGTTCAACAACAGGCTGGAGAAGCTTTCTTT. This encodes CSVQQQAGEAFF.

This clonotype was seen more than once but under ten times. The chain employs TRBV12-3 or TRBV12-4 and TRBJ1-3; D remains ambiguous. This CDR3 is built from 13 residues. Trimming removed 0 bases at V and 0 bases at J, with 0 bases between. CDR3 amino acids: CASSLASGNTIYF. Written as DNA, the CDR3 is TGTGCCAGCAGTTTAGCCTCTGGAAACACCATATATTTT.

The chain is built from TRBV10-3 and TRBJ1-1; D might be TRBD1 (6 bases). Germline V gives CDR1 ENHRY, CDR2 SYGVKD. The CDR3 is made up of 14 amino acids. Deletions cut 4 bases from V and 1 base from J, with 10 bases between. CDR3: CAISAGQRNTEAFF. CDR3 in DNA: TGTGCCATCAGTGCCGGACAGAGGAACACTGAAGCTTTCTTT.

The rearrangement uses TRBV12-3 or TRBV12-4 and TRBJ2-1, with TRBD2 as a possible D gene (5 bases). The CDR3 contains 12 residues. The V end was cut by 3 bases, the J end by 6 bases, with 6 bases between. CDR3: CASSFGLNEQFF. Written as DNA, the CDR3 is TGTGCCAGCAGTTTTGGACTCAATGAGCAGTTCTTC.

The chain is built from TRBV12-3 or TRBV12-4 and TRBJ2-7; 8 nucleotides agree with TRBD2. The CDR3 consists of 16 residues. Germline trimming cut 6 bases from V and 5 bases from J; bases unmatched to any gene: 15. The CDR3 loop is CASSPAGERGNHEQYF. The CDR3 region has the DNA TGTGCCAGCAGCCCAGCTGGGGAGCGGGGGAACCACGAGCAGTACTTC.

This clonotype was recorded a few times. V gene TRBV7-9 combines with J gene TRBJ1-1; 9 bases agree with TRBD1. The J segment lost 7 bases and the V segment lost 4 bases, leaving 7 bases of the junction unmatched. The CDR3 consists of 14 residues. Per germline, CDR1 SEHNR and CDR2 FQNEAQ (reference sequence). This chain's CDR3 is CASSSQGARIEAFF. CDR3 sequence (DNA): TGTGCCAGCAGCTCACAGGGGGCGAGAATTGAAGCTTTCTTT.

The gene calls are TRBV7-9 and TRBJ2-3; TRBD2 matches 16 bases. V lost 3 bases, J lost 4 bases, and 4 bases stayed unmatched. This CDR3 contains 17 residues. Germline lookup yields CDR1 SEHNR and CDR2 FQNEAQ (reference sequence). Here the CDR3 reads CASSLGLAGGPADTQYF. DNA for the CDR3: TGTGCCAGCAGCTTGGGACTAGCGGGGGGGCCCGCAGATACGCAGTATTTT.

This clonotype was detected many times. The CDR3 DNA follows: TGTGCCAGCAGCCAGGGACTAGGCTGGGTTGGAGAGCAGTTCTTC. It specifies CASSQGLGWVGEQFF. The chain employs TRBV14 and TRBJ2-5; 8 bases match TRBD2. TRBJ2-1 explains the end of the DNA better; the J call may be wrong. This CDR3 has 15 residues. Germline V gene lookup returns CDR1 SGHDN and CDR2 FVKESK.

This chain connects TRBV12-3 or TRBV12-4 to TRBJ2-5, with a tentative D call TRBD2 (5 bases). The J call may be wrong; the DNA end is better matched by TRBJ2-1. The CDR3 consists of 13 residues. This chain's CDR3 is CASSFMRADEQFF. The CDR3 coding sequence is TGTGCCAGCAGTTTCATGCGGGCTGATGAGCAGTTCTTC.

The chain employs TRBV7-9 and TRBJ2-4; no clear D gene. The CDR3 length is 11 residues. V shed 5 bases and J shed 2 bases, with 1 base lying between them. Germline assignment: CDR1 SEHNR and CDR2 FQNEAQ (reference sequence). The CDR3 DNA is TGTGCCAGCAGCCCCAAAAACATTCAGTACTTC. Protein sequence: CASSPKNIQYF.

V is TRBV20-1 and J is TRBJ2-4, with D perhaps TRBD1 (5 bases). From germline, CDR1 is DFQATT and CDR2 SNEGSKA (reference sequence). V lost 5 bases to trimming and J lost 4 bases, with 12 bases between them. The CDR3 runs to 13 residues. CDR3 amino acids: CSAWAQAKNIQYF. The CDR3 DNA is TGCAGTGCTTGGGCACAGGCTAAAAACATTCAGTACTTC.

The rearrangement joins TRBV20-1 to TRBJ2-1, with 8 bases aligning to TRBD2. This CDR3 has 12 amino acids. In germline, CDR1 is DFQATT, CDR2 SNEGSKA (reference sequence). V shed 8 bases, J shed 2 bases, and the junction held 2 bases outside the gene matches. In DNA form, the CDR3 reads TGCAGTCAGCGGGGGACCTACAATGAGCAGTTCTTC. It specifies CSQRGTYNEQFF.

This clonotype was observed a handful of times. The J gene is TRBJ2-5, the V gene TRBV20-1; TRBD1 or TRBD2 may be the D gene (5 bases each). The tail of the sequence fits TRBJ2-7 better, so the J call may be wrong. The CDR3 runs 16 residues. Germline-derived CDR1 and CDR2 are DFQATT and SNEGSKA (reference sequence). CDR3 sequence reads: CSATLLAGPGGVEQYF. DNA for the CDR3: TGCAGTGCTACCCTCCTCGCAGGGCCTGGAGGCGTCGAGCAGTACTTC.